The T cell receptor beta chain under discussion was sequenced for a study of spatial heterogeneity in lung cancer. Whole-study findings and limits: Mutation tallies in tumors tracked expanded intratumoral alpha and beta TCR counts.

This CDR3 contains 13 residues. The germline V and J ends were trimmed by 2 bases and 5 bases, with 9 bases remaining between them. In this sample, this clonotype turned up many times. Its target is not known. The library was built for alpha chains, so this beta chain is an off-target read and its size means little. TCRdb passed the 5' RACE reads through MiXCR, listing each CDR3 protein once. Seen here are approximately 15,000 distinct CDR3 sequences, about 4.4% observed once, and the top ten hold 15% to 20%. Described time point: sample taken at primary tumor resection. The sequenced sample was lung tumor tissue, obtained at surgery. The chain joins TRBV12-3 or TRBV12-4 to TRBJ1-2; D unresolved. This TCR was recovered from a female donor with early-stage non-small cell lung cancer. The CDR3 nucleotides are TGTGCCAGCAGTTTATCGGCTCCTTATGGCTACACCTTC. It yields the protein CASSLSAPYGYTF.